This T cell receptor beta chain was recovered during a study of shared clonotypes between healthy human individuals. Terminally differentiated effector memory CD45RA+ cells were excluded from the naive CD8 cells, which were CD45RO-negative and positively selected for CCR7. Only in-frame clones appear in the TCRdb table, and some are missing; sequencing was by immunoSEQ multiplex PCR. The table includes 1.5 million to 2.5 million clones, about 95% detected once. Sequenced sample: naive CD8+ T cells sorted from blood. This sequence originates from a man aged 18 to 29 in good health.

The DNA of the CDR3 is TGTGCCAGCAGCTTAGGCCGACGGGACGGAAATGAAAAACTGTTTTTT. As protein: CASSLGRRDGNEKLFF. The rearrangement uses TRBV13 and TRBJ1-4, with TRBD1 as a possible D gene (5 bases). This CDR3 is built from 16 residues. Germline lookup yields CDR1 PRHDT and CDR2 FYEKMQ (reference sequence). The V and J ends lost 0 bases and 5 bases respectively, with 13 bases between them.